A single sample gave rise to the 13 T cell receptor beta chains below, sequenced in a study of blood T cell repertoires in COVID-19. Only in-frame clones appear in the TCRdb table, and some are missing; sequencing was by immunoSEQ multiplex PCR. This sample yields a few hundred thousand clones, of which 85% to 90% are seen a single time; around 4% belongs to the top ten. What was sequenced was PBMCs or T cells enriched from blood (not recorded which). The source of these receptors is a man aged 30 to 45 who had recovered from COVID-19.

This CDR3 is CASSDPGVTLNYGYTF. DNA of the CDR3: TGTGCCAGCAGTGATCCAGGGGTCACCCTTAACTATGGCTACACCTTC. The V gene is TRBV2, the J gene TRBJ1-2, with a tentative D call TRBD1 (6 bases). Germline CDR1 reads SNHLY; CDR2 reads FYNNEI. V lost 3 bases, J lost 1 base, and 15 bases lay in between. The CDR3 contains 16 residues.

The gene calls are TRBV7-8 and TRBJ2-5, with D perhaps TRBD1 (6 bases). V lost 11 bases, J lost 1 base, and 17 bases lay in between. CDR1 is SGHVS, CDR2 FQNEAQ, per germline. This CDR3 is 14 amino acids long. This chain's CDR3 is CAVARTESQETQYF. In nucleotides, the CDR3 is TGTGCCGTGGCCCGGACAGAGTCCCAAGAGACCCAGTACTTC.

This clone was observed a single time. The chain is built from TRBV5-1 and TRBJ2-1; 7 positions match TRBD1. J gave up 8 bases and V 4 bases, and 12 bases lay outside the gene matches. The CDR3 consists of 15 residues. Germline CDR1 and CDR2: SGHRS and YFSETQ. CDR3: CASSLPTAGGDEQFF. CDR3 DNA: TGCGCCAGCAGCCTACCAACCGCAGGGGGTGATGAGCAGTTCTTC.

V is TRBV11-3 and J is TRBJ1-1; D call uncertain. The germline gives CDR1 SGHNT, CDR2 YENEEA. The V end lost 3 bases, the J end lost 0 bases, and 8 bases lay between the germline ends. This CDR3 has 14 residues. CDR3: CASSFNSMNTEAFF. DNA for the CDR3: TGTGCCAGCAGCTTCAATTCTATGAACACTGAAGCTTTCTTT.

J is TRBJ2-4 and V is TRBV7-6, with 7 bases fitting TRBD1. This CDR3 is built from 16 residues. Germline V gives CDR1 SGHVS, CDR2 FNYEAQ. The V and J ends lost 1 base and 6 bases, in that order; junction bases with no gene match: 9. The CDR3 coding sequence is TGTGCCAGCAGCTTAGGTCCAGGGGGTGGGTTAAACATTCAGTACTTC. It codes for CASSLGPGGGLNIQYF.

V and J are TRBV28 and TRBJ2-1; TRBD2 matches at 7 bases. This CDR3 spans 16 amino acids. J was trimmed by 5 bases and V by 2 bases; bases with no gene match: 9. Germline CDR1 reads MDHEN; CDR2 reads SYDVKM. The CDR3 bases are TGTGCCAGCAGTTTAAATCCACTAGCGCTTGACAATGAGCAGTTCTTC. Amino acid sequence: CASSLNPLALDNEQFF.

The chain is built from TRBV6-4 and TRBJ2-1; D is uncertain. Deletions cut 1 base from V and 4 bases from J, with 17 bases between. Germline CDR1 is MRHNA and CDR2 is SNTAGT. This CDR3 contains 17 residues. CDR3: CASSDCSRRIRYNEQFF. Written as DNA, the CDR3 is TGTGCCAGCAGTGACTGTTCGAGGCGGATTAGGTACAATGAGCAGTTCTTC.

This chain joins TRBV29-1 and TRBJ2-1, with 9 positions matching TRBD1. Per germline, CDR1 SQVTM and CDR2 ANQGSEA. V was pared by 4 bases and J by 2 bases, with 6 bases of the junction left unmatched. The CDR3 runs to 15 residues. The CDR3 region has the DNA TGCAGCGTTGCTAATGGACAGGGGACCTACAATGAGCAGTTCTTC. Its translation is CSVANGQGTYNEQFF.

Here the CDR3 reads CASSYERGRKDEQYF. CDR3 nucleotides: TGCGCCAGCAGCTATGAAAGGGGGCGGAAGGACGAGCAGTACTTC. The gene calls are TRBV5-1 and TRBJ2-7, with 7 bases matching TRBD1. J lost 5 bases, V lost 3 bases, and 11 bases had no gene match. CDR1 SGHRS and CDR2 YFSETQ come from the germline V gene. The CDR3 has 15 amino acids.

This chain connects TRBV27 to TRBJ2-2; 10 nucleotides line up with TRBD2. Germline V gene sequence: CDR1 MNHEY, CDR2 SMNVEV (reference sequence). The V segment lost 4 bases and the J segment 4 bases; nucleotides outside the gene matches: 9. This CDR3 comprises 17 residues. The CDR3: CASSWPAGGPGTGELFF. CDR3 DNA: TGTGCCAGCAGTTGGCCAGCGGGGGGGCCGGGCACCGGGGAGCTGTTTTTT.

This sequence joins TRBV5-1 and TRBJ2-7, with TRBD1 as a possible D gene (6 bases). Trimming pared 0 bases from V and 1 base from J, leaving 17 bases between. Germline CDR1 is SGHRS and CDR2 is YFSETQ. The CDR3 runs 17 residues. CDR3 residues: CASSLGPWTVGSYEQYF. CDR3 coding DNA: TGCGCCAGCAGCTTGGGACCCTGGACAGTGGGGTCCTACGAGCAGTACTTC.

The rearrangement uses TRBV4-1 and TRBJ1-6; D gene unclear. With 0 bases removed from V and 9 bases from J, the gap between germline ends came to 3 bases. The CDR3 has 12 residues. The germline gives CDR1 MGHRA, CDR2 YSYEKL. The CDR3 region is CASSQDRSPLHF. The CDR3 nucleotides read TGCGCCAGCAGCCAAGACCGTTCACCCCTCCACTTT.

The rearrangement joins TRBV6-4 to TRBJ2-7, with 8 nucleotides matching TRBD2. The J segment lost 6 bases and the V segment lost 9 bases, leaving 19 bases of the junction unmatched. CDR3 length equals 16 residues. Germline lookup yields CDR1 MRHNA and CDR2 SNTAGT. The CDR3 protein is CASRIYPGGEVREQYF. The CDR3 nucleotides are TGTGCCAGTCGAATCTACCCGGGGGGGGAGGTTCGCGAGCAGTACTTC.